The 15 T cell receptor beta chains in this list originate from one sample, sequenced in a study of monozygotic twins with cystic fibrosis. Generated by immunoSEQ multiplex PCR, the TCRdb table keeps only in-frame clones and is missing some. The sample holds tens of thousands of clones, approximately 84% seen once. Sequencing used blood. All receptors derive from a girl aged 2-10 years with cystic fibrosis.

A few counts support this clone. This chain links TRBV5-1 with TRBJ2-3; D is unclear. With 2 bases removed from V and 2 bases from J, the gap between germline ends came to 12 bases. From germline, CDR1 is SGHRS and CDR2 YFSETQ. The CDR3 covers 15 residues. In DNA form, the CDR3 reads TGCGCCAGCAGCTTCGGAGCCTTACACACAGATACGCAGTATTTT. Amino acids: CASSFGALHTDTQYF. The full variable domain, with the rest looked up from reference TRBV5-1 and TRBJ2-3, is KAGVTQTPRYLIKTRGQQVTLSCSPISGHRSVSWYQQTPGQGLQFLFEYFSETQRNKGNFPGRFSGRQFSNSRSEMNVSTLELGDSALYLCASSFGALHTDTQYFGPGTRLTVL.

V is TRBV5-1 and J is TRBJ2-7; D might be TRBD1 or TRBD2, each matching 7 bases. Germline-derived CDR1 and CDR2 are SGHRS and YFSETQ. The CDR3 runs 16 residues. V gave up 4 bases and J gave up 0 bases, with 17 bases separating them. The CDR3 reads CASSPVAGGVSYEQYF. Written as DNA, the CDR3 is TGCGCCAGCAGCCCGGTGGCAGGGGGGGTCTCCTACGAGCAGTACTTC.

This chain links TRBV9 with TRBJ1-2, with 8 bases that match TRBD1. Germline CDR1 reads SGDLS; CDR2 reads YYNGEE. This CDR3 contains 16 residues. V trimming: 3 bases; J trimming: 4 bases; junction bases outside the gene matches: 11. The DNA of the CDR3 is TGTGCCAGCAGCGAAGGACAGGGTGGCAGTGGCTATGGCTACACCTTC. Amino acids: CASSEGQGGSGYGYTF.

The chain combines TRBV11-2 with TRBJ1-2; D is possibly TRBD1 (5 bases). Germline values: CDR1 SGHAT, CDR2 FQNNGV. CDR3 length: 14 residues. The ends were cut back, 3 bases at V and 4 bases at J, with 12 bases in the middle. DNA of the CDR3: TGTGCCAGCAGCTTCACGCGGGGGGGCTATGGCTACACCTTC. Its translation is CASSFTRGGYGYTF.

The rearrangement joins TRBV19 to TRBJ1-5; TRBD1 aligns across 9 bases. The CDR3 has 13 residues. Germline CDR1 is LNHDA and CDR2 is SQIVND (reference sequence). The ends lost 6 bases at V and 6 bases at J; junction bases unmatched: 3. The CDR3 DNA reads as TGTGCCAGTAGGGGACAGGGAAGTCAGCCCCAGCATTTT. Translating gives CASRGQGSQPQHF.

The chain couples TRBV10-2 to TRBJ1-2, with 7 bases lining up with TRBD1. CDR3 length equals 15 residues. V trimming: 6 bases; J trimming: 8 bases; junction bases outside the gene matches: 15. Germline V CDR1 and CDR2: WSHSY, SAAADI. CDR3 DNA sequence: TGCGCCAGCAGGGATCGACAGGGTGTAGCTGGCGGCTACACCTTC. It is translated as CASRDRQGVAGGYTF.

The rearrangement uses TRBV10-3 and TRBJ2-5, with D unclear. This CDR3 spans 16 amino acids. From germline, CDR1 is ENHRY and CDR2 SYGVKD. V lost 4 bases and J lost 0, with 15 bases in between. For the CDR3, the DNA is TGTGCCATCAGTGGGACGGAAAGGGCTTACCAAGAGACCCAGTACTTC. It encodes CAISGTERAYQETQYF.

The rearrangement joins TRBV30 to TRBJ2-5; D is possibly TRBD1 or TRBD2 (5 bases each). The J call may be in error: the DNA end matches TRBJ2-7 better. CDR3 length equals 16 residues. Germline CDR1 reads GTSNPN; CDR2 reads SVGIG (reference sequence). In nucleotides, the CDR3 is TGTGCCTGGAGCGCTAACACGGGACCCAGCTCCTACGAGCAGTACTTC. Protein sequence: CAWSANTGPSSYEQYF.

This clone was observed once. The rearrangement uses TRBV2 and TRBJ1-1; D might be TRBD1 (5 bases). The ends were cut back, 6 bases at V and 8 bases at J, with 10 bases in the middle. Germline assignment: CDR1 SNHLY and CDR2 FYNNEI. CDR3 length: 11 residues. The CDR3 DNA follows: TGTGCCAGCAGGGAGGCAGGGGAAGCTTTCTTT. This translates into CASREAGEAFF.

The chain links TRBV21-1 to TRBJ1-2; TRBD1, the table's D call, was not compared with the DNA. TRBV21-1 is described as a pseudogene. This CDR3 spans 13 amino acids. CDR3 DNA: TGTGCCAGCGGCAAAAACAGGGATGATGGCTACACCTTC. This sequence encodes CASGKNRDDGYTF.

V usage is TRBV27 and J usage is TRBJ1-2; TRBD1 agrees at 7 bases. V lost 3 bases, J lost 0 bases, and 4 bases stayed unmatched. Germline V gene sequence: CDR1 MNHEY, CDR2 SMNVEV (reference sequence). The CDR3 is 15 amino acids. The CDR3 sequence: CASSFGTAPNYGYTF. The CDR3 DNA is TGTGCCAGCAGTTTCGGGACAGCTCCTAACTATGGCTACACCTTC.

The chain joins TRBV9 to TRBJ1-5; the D is unclear. This CDR3 region has 15 residues. Deletions cut 3 bases from V and 0 bases from J, with 10 bases between. Germline loops: CDR1 SGDLS, CDR2 YYNGEE. CDR3 protein: CASSADGYSNQPQHF. CDR3 coding DNA: TGTGCCAGCAGCGCGGACGGCTATAGCAATCAGCCCCAGCATTTT.

The J gene is TRBJ1-3, the V gene TRBV30; weak D call: TRBD1 (5 bases). The germline V gene has CDR1 GTSNPN and CDR2 SVGIG (reference sequence). The CDR3 spans 13 residues. V lost 8 bases, J lost 3 bases, and 14 bases lay in between. DNA for the CDR3: TGTGCCCACCAGGGAACGTATGGAAACACCATATATTTT. Protein product: CAHQGTYGNTIYF.

The CDR3 sequence: CASSLANRPFVGGGVDIQYF. The DNA for the CDR3 is TGTGCCAGCAGCTTAGCGAATAGACCTTTCGTTGGCGGGGGTGTCGACATTCAGTACTTC. This rearrangement joins TRBV7-6 to TRBJ2-4; the match to TRBD2 covers 7 bases. The V gene's germline CDR1 is SGHVS and CDR2 FNYEAQ. V trimming: 0 bases; J trimming: 8 bases; junction bases outside the gene matches: 22. The CDR3 consists of 20 residues. Full variable domain (outside the CDR3, taken from reference TRBV7-6 and TRBJ2-4): GAGVSQSPRYKVTKRGQDVALRCDPISGHVSLYWYRQALGQGPEFLTYFNYEAQQDKSGLPNDRFSAERPEGSISTLTIQRTEQRDSAMYRCASSLANRPFVGGGVDIQYFGAGTRLSVL.

The chain couples TRBV4-2 to TRBJ1-6, with D maybe TRBD1 (5 bases). In germline, CDR1 is LGHNA, CDR2 YNFKEQ. This CDR3 contains 20 residues. Trimming removed 4 bases at V and 2 bases at J, with 24 bases between. CDR3 loop: CASSREFRTRMTAYNSPLHF. As DNA, the CDR3 is TGTGCCAGCAGCCGAGAGTTTAGAACCCGAATGACAGCCTATAATTCACCCCTCCACTTT.